This note documents a single T cell receptor beta chain sequence. Using immunoSEQ multiplex PCR, the repertoire was profiled, and TCRdb retains in-frame clones only, with some absent. The repertoire includes under 250,000 clones, less than 90% of them detected once, and 2.5% to 3% sits in the top ten. This record comes from a study of blood T cell repertoires in COVID-19. Study overall: Donors in the United States, Italy and Spain gave samples during acute or convalescent COVID-19. The cDNA or gDNA used as material had been derived from T cells, B-cell-depleted T cells, or PBMCs.

V was cut by 5 bases and J by 0 bases, with 7 bases left in between. This CDR3 is 13 amino acids long. Per the germline V gene, CDR1 is MNHEY and CDR2 is SVGAGI. Sequencing was done on a sample of peripheral blood. J is TRBJ2-5 and V is TRBV6-5; weak D call: TRBD1 (5 bases). The receptor was isolated from a woman between 65 and 79 years old with active or convalescent COVID-19. The CDR3 DNA is TGTGCCAGCAGTAGACAGTACCAAGAGACCCAGTACTTC. Protein product: CASSRQYQETQYF.